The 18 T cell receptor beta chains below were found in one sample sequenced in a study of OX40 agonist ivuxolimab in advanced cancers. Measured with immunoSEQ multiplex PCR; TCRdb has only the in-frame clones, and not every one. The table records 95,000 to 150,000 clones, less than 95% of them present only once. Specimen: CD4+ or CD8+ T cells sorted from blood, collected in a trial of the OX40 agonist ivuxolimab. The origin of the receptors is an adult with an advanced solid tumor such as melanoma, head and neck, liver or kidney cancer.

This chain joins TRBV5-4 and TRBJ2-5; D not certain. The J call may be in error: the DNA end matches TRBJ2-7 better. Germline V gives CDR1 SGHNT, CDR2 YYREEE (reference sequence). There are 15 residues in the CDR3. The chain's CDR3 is CASSLFPRQSYEQYF. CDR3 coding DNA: TGTGCCAGCAGCTTGTTTCCCCGACAAAGCTACGAGCAGTACTTC.

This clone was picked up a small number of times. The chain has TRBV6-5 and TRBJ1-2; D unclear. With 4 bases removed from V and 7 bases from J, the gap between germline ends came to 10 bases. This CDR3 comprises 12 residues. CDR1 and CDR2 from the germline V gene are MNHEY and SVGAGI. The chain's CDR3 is CASSSGPGGYTF. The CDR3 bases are TGTGCCAGCAGTTCCGGACCGGGTGGCTACACCTTC.

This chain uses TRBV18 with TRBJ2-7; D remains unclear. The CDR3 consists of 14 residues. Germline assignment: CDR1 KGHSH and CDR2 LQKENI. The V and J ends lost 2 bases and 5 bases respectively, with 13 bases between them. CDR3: CASSPGRPLHEQYF. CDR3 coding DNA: TGTGCCAGCTCACCAGGGCGACCACTCCACGAGCAGTACTTC.

The DNA of the CDR3 is TGTGCCAGTAGTATACTGGGGACAGGGCGGCCAACCTTCTCTGGAAACACCATATATTTT. Translated: CASSILGTGRPTFSGNTIYF. The V and J genes are TRBV19 and TRBJ1-3, with TRBD1 matching 9 bases. CDR1 is LNHDA, CDR2 SQIVND, per germline (reference sequence). The CDR3 extends over 20 amino acids. The J segment lost 0 bases and the V segment lost 2 bases, leaving 14 bases of the junction unmatched.

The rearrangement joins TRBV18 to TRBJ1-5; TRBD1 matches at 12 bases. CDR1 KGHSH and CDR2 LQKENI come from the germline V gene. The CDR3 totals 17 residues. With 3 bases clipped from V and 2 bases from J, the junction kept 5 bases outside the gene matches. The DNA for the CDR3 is TGTGCCAGCTCACCCAGGGGACAGGGGGCAGGCAATCAGCCCCAGCATTTT. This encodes CASSPRGQGAGNQPQHF.

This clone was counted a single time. The CDR3 here is CASKTSGSIYEQYF. CDR3 DNA: TGTGCCAGTAAAACTAGCGGGAGTATCTACGAGCAGTACTTC. The J gene is TRBJ2-7, the V gene TRBV19; TRBD2 aligns across 11 bases. The CDR3 is 14 amino acids. From germline, CDR1 is LNHDA and CDR2 SQIVND (reference sequence). The V gene end was trimmed by 7 bases and the J gene end by 3 bases; junction bases not matched to a gene: 5. Combining the CDR3 with reference TRBV19 and TRBJ2-7 gives the whole variable domain DGGITQSPKYLFRKEGQNVTLSCEQNLNHDAMYWYRQDPGQGLRLIYYSQIVNDFQKGDIAEGYSVSREKKESFPLTVTSAQKNPTAFYLCASKTSGSIYEQYFGPGTRLTVT.

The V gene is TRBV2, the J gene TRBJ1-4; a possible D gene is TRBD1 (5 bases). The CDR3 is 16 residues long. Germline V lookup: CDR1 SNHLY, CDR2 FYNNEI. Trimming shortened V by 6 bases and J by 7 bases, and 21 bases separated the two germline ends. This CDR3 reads CASSQTAGGSPEKLFF. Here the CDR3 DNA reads TGTGCCAGCAGCCAAACGGCTGGGGGGAGTCCTGAAAAACTGTTTTTT.

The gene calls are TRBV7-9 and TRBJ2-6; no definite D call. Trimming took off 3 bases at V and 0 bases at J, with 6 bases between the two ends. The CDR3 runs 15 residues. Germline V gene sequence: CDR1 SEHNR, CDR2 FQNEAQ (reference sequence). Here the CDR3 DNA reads TGTGCCAGCAGCTTTTGGATCTCTGGGGCCAACGTCCTGACTTTC. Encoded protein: CASSFWISGANVLTF. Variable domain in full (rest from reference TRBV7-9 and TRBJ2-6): DTGVSQNPRHKITKRGQNVTFRCDPISEHNRLYWYRQTLGQGPEFLTYFQNEAQLEKSRLLSDRFSAERPKGSFSTLEIQRTEQGDSAMYLCASSFWISGANVLTFGAGSRLTVL.

Here the CDR3 reads CASRETGGLYEQYF. DNA of the CDR3: TGTGCCAGTAGAGAGACAGGGGGCCTCTACGAGCAGTACTTC. The chain employs TRBV19 and TRBJ2-7; 10 positions match TRBD1. Trimming took 6 bases from V and 3 from J; bases not matched to a gene: 5. CDR3 size: 14 residues. CDR1 LNHDA and CDR2 SQIVND come from the germline V gene (reference sequence).

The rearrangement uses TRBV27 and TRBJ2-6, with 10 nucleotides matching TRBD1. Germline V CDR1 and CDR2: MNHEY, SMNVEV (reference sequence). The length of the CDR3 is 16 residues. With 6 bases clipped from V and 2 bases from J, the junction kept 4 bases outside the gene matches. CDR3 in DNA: TGTGCCAGCAGGAAGACAGGGGGCGCTGGGGCCAACGTCCTGACTTTC. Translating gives CASRKTGGAGANVLTF.

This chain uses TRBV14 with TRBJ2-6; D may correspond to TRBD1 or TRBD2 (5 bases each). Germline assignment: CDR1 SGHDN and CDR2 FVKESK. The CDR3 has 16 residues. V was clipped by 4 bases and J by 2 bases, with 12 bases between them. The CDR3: CASSRPGTAGANVLTF. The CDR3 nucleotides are TGTGCCAGCAGCCGCCCCGGGACGGCTGGGGCCAACGTCCTGACTTTC. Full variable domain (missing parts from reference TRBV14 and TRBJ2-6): EAGVTQFPSHSVIEKGQTVTLRCDPISGHDNLYWYRRVMGKEIKFLLHFVKESKQDESGMPNNRFLAERTGGTYSTLKVQPAELEDSGVYFCASSRPGTAGANVLTFGAGSRLTVL.

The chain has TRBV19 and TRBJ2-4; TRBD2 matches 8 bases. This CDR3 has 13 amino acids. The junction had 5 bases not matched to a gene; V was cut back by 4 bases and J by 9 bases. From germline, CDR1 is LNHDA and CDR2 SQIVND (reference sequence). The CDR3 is CASSTGRGTIQYF. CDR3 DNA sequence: TGTGCCAGTAGTACCGGGAGGGGGACCATTCAGTACTTC.

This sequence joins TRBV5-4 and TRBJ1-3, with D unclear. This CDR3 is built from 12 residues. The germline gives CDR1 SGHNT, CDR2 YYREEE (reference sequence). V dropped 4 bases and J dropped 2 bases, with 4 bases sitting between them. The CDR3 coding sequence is TGTGCCAGCAGCCTTACTGGAAACACCATATATTTT. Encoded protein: CASSLTGNTIYF.

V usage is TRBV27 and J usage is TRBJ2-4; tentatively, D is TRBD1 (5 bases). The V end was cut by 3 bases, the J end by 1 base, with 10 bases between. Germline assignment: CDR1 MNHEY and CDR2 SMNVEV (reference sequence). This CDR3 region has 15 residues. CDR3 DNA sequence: TGTGCCAGCAGTTTGGCAGGGTGGGCCAAAAACATTCAGTACTTC. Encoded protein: CASSLAGWAKNIQYF.

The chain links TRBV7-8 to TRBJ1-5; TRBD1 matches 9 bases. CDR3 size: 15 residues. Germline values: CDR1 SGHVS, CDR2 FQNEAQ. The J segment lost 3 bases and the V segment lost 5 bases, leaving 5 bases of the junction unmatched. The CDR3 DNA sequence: TGTGCCAGCAGCCAAGGGACAGGGATCAATCAGCCCCAGCATTTT. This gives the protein CASSQGTGINQPQHF. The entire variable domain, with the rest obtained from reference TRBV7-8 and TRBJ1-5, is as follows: GAGVSQSPRYKVAKRGQDVALRCDPISGHVSLFWYQQALGQGPEFLTYFQNEAQLDKSGLPSDRFFAERPEGSVSTLKIQRTQQEDSAVYLCASSQGTGINQPQHFGDGTRLSIL.

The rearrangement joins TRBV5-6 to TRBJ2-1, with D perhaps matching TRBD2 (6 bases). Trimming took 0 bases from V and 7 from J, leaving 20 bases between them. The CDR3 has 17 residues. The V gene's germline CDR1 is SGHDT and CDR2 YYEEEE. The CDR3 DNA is TGTGCCAGCAGCTTGGGGGCGGCGGGACCGCAGGTGAATGAGCAGTTCTTC. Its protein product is CASSLGAAGPQVNEQFF.

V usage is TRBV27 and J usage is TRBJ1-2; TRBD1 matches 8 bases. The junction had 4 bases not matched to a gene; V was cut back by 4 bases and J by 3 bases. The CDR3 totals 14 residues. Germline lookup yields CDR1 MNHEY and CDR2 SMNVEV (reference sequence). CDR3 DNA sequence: TGTGCCAGCAGTTCAGACAGGGGTTACTATGGCTACACCTTC. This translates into CASSSDRGYYGYTF.

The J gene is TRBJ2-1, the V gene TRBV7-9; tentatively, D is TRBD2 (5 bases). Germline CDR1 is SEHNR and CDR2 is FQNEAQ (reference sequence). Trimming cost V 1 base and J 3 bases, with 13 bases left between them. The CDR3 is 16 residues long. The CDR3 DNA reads TGTGCCAGCAGCTTAGGGTGGGAGATGCGCTACAATGAGCAGTTCTTC. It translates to CASSLGWEMRYNEQFF.